This entry lists 21 T cell receptor beta chains sequenced from one sample in a study of OX40 agonist ivuxolimab in advanced cancers. Generated by immunoSEQ multiplex PCR, the TCRdb table keeps only in-frame clones and is missing some. Of 50,000 or so clones listed, 85% to 95% are singletons. Sample: CD4+ or CD8+ T cells sorted from blood, taken in a trial of the OX40 agonist ivuxolimab. Source of these receptors: an adult with an advanced solid tumor such as melanoma, head and neck, liver or kidney cancer.

This clone is labeled medium-sized. This chain connects TRBV6-4 to TRBJ2-3; 9 nucleotides agree with TRBD2. This CDR3 has 16 residues. Germline CDR1 and CDR2: MRHNA and SNTAGT. With V trimmed by 3 bases and J by 1 base, 5 bases remained unmatched. The CDR3 reads CASSETSGGGTDTQYF. The CDR3 DNA is TGTGCCAGCAGTGAGACTAGCGGAGGAGGCACAGATACGCAGTATTTT.

The V and J genes are TRBV11-2 and TRBJ2-1; possible D gene TRBD1, 6 bases. Germline V gene sequence: CDR1 SGHAT, CDR2 FQNNGV. The CDR3 has 15 amino acids. Trimming pared 1 base from V and 9 bases from J, leaving 16 bases between. Here the CDR3 reads CASSLGIYRESEQFF. CDR3 DNA: TGTGCCAGCAGCTTAGGAATCTACAGGGAGTCTGAGCAGTTCTTC. Together with reference TRBV11-2 and TRBJ2-1, the CDR3 gives the full variable domain: EAGVAQSPRYKIIEKRQSVAFWCNPISGHATLYWYQQILGQGPKLLIQFQNNGVVDDSQLPKDRFSAERLKGVDSTLKIQPAKLEDSAVYLCASSLGIYRESEQFFGPGTRLTVL.

This rearrangement joins TRBV7-9 to TRBJ2-7; TRBD2 matches at 10 bases. CDR1 SEHNR and CDR2 FQNEAQ come from the germline V gene (reference sequence). V trimming: 3 bases; J trimming: 1 base; junction bases outside the gene matches: 3. The CDR3 runs to 15 residues. The CDR3 spells CASSLASGSSYEQYF. Written as DNA, the CDR3 is TGTGCCAGCAGCTTGGCTAGCGGGAGTTCCTACGAGCAGTACTTC.

The count of this clone is one. The V gene is TRBV19, the J gene TRBJ2-3, with D possibly being TRBD1 (5 bases). Trimming removed 3 bases from V and 6 bases from J, with 13 bases in between. The CDR3 has 14 residues. Germline CDR1 reads LNHDA; CDR2 reads SQIVND (reference sequence). DNA of the CDR3: TGTGCCAGTAGTATTAGTCAGGGCTGGGATACGCAGTATTTT. Protein sequence: CASSISQGWDTQYF.

V usage is TRBV6-1 and J usage is TRBJ1-1, with TRBD1 as a possible D gene (5 bases). Germline lookup yields CDR1 MNHNS and CDR2 SASEGT. Trimming shortened V by 3 bases and J by 11 bases, and 22 bases separated the two germline ends. CDR3 length: 15 amino acids. The CDR3 loop reads CASSDIYSRVPWAFF. CDR3 in DNA: TGTGCCAGCAGTGATATCTACAGCAGGGTCCCGTGGGCTTTCTTT.

The rearrangement uses TRBV7-2 and TRBJ2-5; unclear D gene. Germline CDR1 SGHTA, CDR2 FQGNSA. The CDR3 has 18 amino acids. V lost 1 base and J lost 5, with 23 bases in between. In nucleotides, the CDR3 is TGTGCCAGCAGCTTAGAAGGTCGTTGGGGTGCATTAAAGGAGACCCAGTACTTC. It translates to CASSLEGRWGALKETQYF.

The chain couples TRBV27 to TRBJ2-1; D gene unclear. The CDR3 runs 11 residues. Trimming cost V 6 bases and J 4 bases, with 4 bases left between them. The V gene's germline CDR1 is MNHEY and CDR2 SMNVEV (reference sequence). For the CDR3, the DNA is TGTGCCAGCAGCCATTACAATGAGCAGTTCTTC. Translated: CASSHYNEQFF.

V and J are TRBV9 and TRBJ2-5; D not resolved. V was clipped by 4 bases and J by 1 base, with 11 bases between them. Germline V gene sequence: CDR1 SGDLS, CDR2 YYNGEE. The CDR3 consists of 14 residues. CDR3 nucleotide sequence: TGTGCCAGCAGCCCCCCGTGGGGCCAAGAGACCCAGTACTTC. This encodes CASSPPWGQETQYF.

This chain uses TRBV27 with TRBJ2-5; D unclear. Germline V gene sequence: CDR1 MNHEY, CDR2 SMNVEV (reference sequence). The CDR3 runs to 13 residues. The V end was cut by 8 bases, the J end by 2 bases, with 12 bases between. CDR3: CASRPLGQETQYF. The CDR3 DNA reads TGTGCCAGCCGGCCCCTGGGGCAAGAGACCCAGTACTTC.

The chain couples TRBV5-6 to TRBJ2-7; D is undetermined. This CDR3 contains 14 residues. The germline V gene encodes CDR1 SGHDT and CDR2 YYEEEE. V lost 4 bases and J 2 bases, leaving 13 bases between the germline ends. The DNA for the CDR3 is TGTGCCAGCAGCCCTGGCCTTATCGCCTACGAGCAGTACTTC. It specifies CASSPGLIAYEQYF.

This chain joins TRBV10-3 and TRBJ1-2; tentative D call: TRBD1 (5 bases). V lost 0 bases and J lost 3, with 14 bases in between. The CDR3 is made up of 16 amino acids. Germline V gene lookup returns CDR1 ENHRY and CDR2 SYGVKD. CDR3 protein: CAISESGGEIYYGYTF. CDR3 DNA sequence: TGTGCCATCAGTGAGTCCGGGGGGGAGATCTACTATGGCTACACCTTC.

The chain carries TRBV4-1 and TRBJ1-2, with a tentative D call TRBD1 (6 bases). Germline V gives CDR1 MGHRA, CDR2 YSYEKL. CDR3 length: 14 residues. V was shortened by 4 bases and J by 8 bases, with 17 bases between the two germline ends. CDR3 DNA sequence: TGCGCCAGCAGCCCTCGGACAGACAATTGGGGCTACACCTTC. It yields the protein CASSPRTDNWGYTF.

V and J are TRBV4-1 and TRBJ1-5; tentatively, D is TRBD1 (5 bases). Deletions cut 0 bases from V and 9 bases from J, with 18 bases between. The CDR3 totals 16 residues. Germline assignment: CDR1 MGHRA and CDR2 YSYEKL. The CDR3: CASSQDGGSPLGPQHF. The CDR3 nucleotides read TGCGCCAGCAGCCAAGATGGGGGGAGTCCTTTAGGGCCCCAGCATTTT.

The rearrangement joins TRBV7-6 to TRBJ2-1; TRBD2 is a possible D gene (6 bases). V dropped 2 bases and J dropped 4 bases, with 12 bases sitting between them. The CDR3 is 15 residues long. Germline-derived CDR1 and CDR2 are SGHVS and FNYEAQ. The CDR3 DNA follows: TGTGCCAGCAGCTTACTGGCGGGACTGTACAATGAGCAGTTCTTC. Translated, it gives CASSLLAGLYNEQFF.

The chain uses TRBV27 and TRBJ2-1; TRBD2 is a possible D gene (6 bases). The V gene's germline CDR1 is MNHEY and CDR2 SMNVEV (reference sequence). This CDR3 is built from 13 residues. V lost 7 bases and J 9 bases, leaving 16 bases between the germline ends. The CDR3, as DNA: TGTGCCAGCACCATCTCGTACGGGAGTGAGCAGTTCTTC. It codes for CASTISYGSEQFF.

The chain carries TRBV9 and TRBJ1-5; 8 bases align to TRBD1. This CDR3 spans 14 amino acids. Per the germline V gene, CDR1 is SGDLS and CDR2 is YYNGEE. The V gene end was trimmed by 1 base and the J gene end by 6 bases; junction bases not matched to a gene: 3. As DNA, the CDR3 is TGTGCCAGCAGCGTATCACAGGGGGGTCAGCCCCAGCATTTT. It encodes CASSVSQGGQPQHF.

The V and J genes are TRBV10-1 and TRBJ2-3; D not certain. With 0 bases removed from V and 1 base from J, the gap between germline ends came to 14 bases. The CDR3 is 17 amino acids. Germline-derived CDR1 and CDR2 are WNHNN and SYGVQD (reference sequence). The CDR3 DNA sequence: TGCGCCAGCAGTGAGTCCCCTTCTCGGGTAGGCACAGATACGCAGTATTTT. This gives the protein CASSESPSRVGTDTQYF.

The rearrangement joins TRBV28 to TRBJ2-3; D remains ambiguous. The CDR3 covers 14 residues. V lost 8 bases, J lost 4 bases, and 16 bases lay in between. Germline CDR1 and CDR2: MDHEN and SYDVKM. In DNA, the CDR3 is TGTGCCAGCTACGACCCGGGCGCCGCAGATACGCAGTATTTT. Protein sequence: CASYDPGAADTQYF.

The chain couples TRBV9 to TRBJ2-2; D uncertain. The CDR3 length is 13 residues. Germline CDR1 is SGDLS and CDR2 is YYNGEE. With 0 bases removed from V and 4 bases from J, the gap between germline ends came to 4 bases. The CDR3 protein is CASSVGGTGELFF. As DNA, the CDR3 is TGTGCCAGCAGCGTAGGTGGCACCGGGGAGCTGTTTTTT.

The genes are TRBV28 and TRBJ1-1; weak D call: TRBD1 (6 bases). From germline, CDR1 is MDHEN and CDR2 SYDVKM. The CDR3 has 13 residues. Trimming removed 7 bases at V and 8 bases at J, with 17 bases between. As DNA, the CDR3 is TGTGCCAGCACCCGGAGGGGGGGATGGGAAGCTTTCTTT. Translation: CASTRRGGWEAFF.

This chain uses TRBV14 with TRBJ1-2; 7 bases are a match to TRBD1. This CDR3 comprises 14 residues. Germline CDR1 reads SGHDN; CDR2 reads FVKESK. V was pared by 5 bases and J by 2 bases, with 5 bases of the junction left unmatched. CDR3 nucleotide sequence: TGTGCCAGCAGCTTGACAGGGAGGAACTATGGCTACACCTTC. This translates into CASSLTGRNYGYTF.